These 12 T cell receptor beta chains share one sample of origin, sequenced in a study of tumor-infiltrating lymphocytes in primary liver carcinoma. Total RNA (around 500 ng) served as template for TCR beta cDNA synthesis primed by a constant-region primer. ARM-PCR, slightly modified, supplied the TCR beta libraries through three nested multiplex PCR rounds. TRBV1-TRBV30 forward and Cbeta reverse primers drove the first two roughly 10-cycle rounds. TCRdb ran MiXCR on the multiplex PCR reads and lists one entry per CDR3 protein. The table includes fewer than 110,000 distinct CDR3 sequences, around 73% detected once. Unsorted bulk tissue (about 18-30 mg) underwent RNA and DNA co-extraction. The sequenced sample consisted of liver tumor tissue from sampling region 2. Subset indicated: tumor region T2, inferior pole. The source is a woman aged 60-70 years with primary liver carcinoma and hepatitis B virus infection.

The table lists this clonotype with a few counts. This sequence may be a read error, since a much larger clone differs from it by one base. The chain links TRBV10-3 to TRBJ2-1; TRBD2 matches 14 bases. CDR3 length equals 18 residues. Germline V gives CDR1 ENHRY, CDR2 SYGVKD. V shed 7 bases and J 1 base; nucleotides not matched to a gene: 9. The CDR3 sequence is CAIIERLAGGNSYNEQFF. The CDR3 DNA follows: TGTGCCATCATTGAAAGACTAGCGGGAGGGAATTCCTACAATGAGCAGTTCTTC.

Points on this clonotype: Given a much more abundant clone one base away, this may be a read error. The chain is built from TRBV6-1 and TRBJ1-2; D may be TRBD1 (6 bases). Between the trimmed V and J ends, which lost 3 bases and 10 bases, there was a span of 24 bases. This CDR3 contains 16 residues. The germline gives CDR1 MNHNS, CDR2 SASEGT. The chain's CDR3 is CASSDRRGGAYDDYTF. CDR3 DNA sequence: TGTGCCAGCAGTGACCGGCGGGGGGGCGCGTACGATGACTACACCTTC.

Concerning this clonotype itself: The junction departs from the called germline gene at one end, perhaps through a read error. V is TRBV11-1 and J is TRBJ2-7; D is possibly TRBD1 (5 bases). Germline assignment: CDR1 SGHAT and CDR2 FQDESV (reference sequence). This CDR3 has 16 amino acids. This chain's CDR3 is CASSSPRSQGSYKQYF. CDR3 DNA sequence: TGTGCCAGCAGCTCACCCAGGTCCCAGGGTTCCTACAAGCAGTACTTC.

The V and J genes are TRBV28 and TRBJ1-1, with D possibly matching TRBD1 (5 bases). CDR1 and CDR2 from the germline V gene are MDHEN and SYDVKM. The CDR3 totals 15 residues. Deletions cut 6 bases from V and 4 bases from J, with 18 bases between. In nucleotides, the CDR3 is TGTGCCAGCAGGGCGCCGCTCGGCCAGGGCACTGAAGCTTTCTTT. Translating gives CASRAPLGQGTEAFF. Using reference TRBV28 and TRBJ1-1 for the parts outside the CDR3, the full variable domain is DVKVTQSSRYLVKRTGEKVFLECVQDMDHENMFWYRQDPGLGLRLIYFSYDVKMKEKGDIPEGYSVSREKKERFSLILESASTNQTSMYLCASRAPLGQGTEAFFGQGTRLTVV.

A remark on this clonotype: Lacking the conserved final phenylalanine or tryptophan, this CDR3 likely reflects a read error. The chain has TRBV11-3 and TRBJ1-2; D unresolved. The germline gives CDR1 SGHNT, CDR2 YENEEA. CDR3 size: 14 residues. V lost 6 bases and J 2 bases, leaving 13 bases between the germline ends. CDR3 DNA: TGTGCCAGCAGTTCCCTAGGTACCAACTATGGCTACACCTTA. Translation: CASSSLGTNYGYTL.

Points on this clonotype: A much more abundant neighbour one base away suggests this may be a read error. This sequence joins TRBV6-6 and TRBJ2-1; unclear D gene. The CDR3 consists of 11 residues. Germline CDR1 is MNHNY and CDR2 is SVGAGI (reference sequence). The CDR3 protein is CVSNSYNEQFF. The DNA of the CDR3 is TGTGTCAGCAATTCCTACAATGAGCAGTTCTTC.

Turning to this clonotype: One end of the junction fails to match germline, which may point to a read error. The chain recombines TRBV30 with TRBJ1-2; no reliable D call. CDR1 is GTSNPN, CDR2 SVGIG, per germline (reference sequence). The length of the CDR3 is 14 residues. CDR3 DNA sequence: TGTGCCAGGAGGTACGGGATTAGATACTATGGCTACACCTTC. Encoded protein: CARRYGIRYYGYTF.

About this clonotype itself: This may come from a read error, since a much larger clone is one base off. The chain recombines TRBV5-6 with TRBJ2-1, with a weak D call TRBD2 (6 bases). The CDR3 runs to 12 residues. Germline loops: CDR1 SGHDT, CDR2 YYEEEE. CDR3 bases: TGTACCAGCAGCTCCGGACTACCTGAGCAGTTCTTC. It codes for CTSSSGLPEQFF.

In its sample, this clonotype was seen many times. The genes are TRBV10-1 and TRBJ2-5; the match to TRBD2 covers 9 bases. The CDR3 length is 15 residues. V was pared by 0 bases and J by 5 bases, with 4 bases of the junction left unmatched. Germline loops: CDR1 WNHNN, CDR2 SYGVQD (reference sequence). DNA for the CDR3: TGCGCCAGCAGTGAGTCTACCAGCGGGAGGGAGACCCAGTACTTC. This sequence encodes CASSESTSGRETQYF.

On this clonotype: The final CDR3 position lacks the conserved phenylalanine or tryptophan, pointing to a likely read error. This chain uses TRBV12-3 or TRBV12-4 with TRBJ2-1, with D perhaps matching TRBD2 (6 bases). Trimming stripped 3 bases from V and 9 bases from J, with 18 bases between. This CDR3 comprises 15 residues. CDR3 amino acids: CASSFLGGDSGEQFL. In DNA form, the CDR3 reads TGTGCCAGCAGTTTTTTGGGGGGAGACTCCGGTGAGCAGTTCTTA.

In regard to this clonotype: One end of the junction is discordant with germline, which a read error may explain. The chain is built from TRBV11-2 and TRBJ1-1, with D unresolved. Germline loops: CDR1 SGHAT, CDR2 FQNNGV. The CDR3 length is 15 residues. This CDR3 is CASTLTFLVITESFF. As DNA, the CDR3 is TGTGCCAGCACCCTTACCTTCTTGGTTATTACTGAATCTTTCTTT.

There are a few counts of this clonotype. Here the CDR3 DNA reads TGCGCCAGCAGCTGGATCCCAGGGCAGCCCCAGCATTTT. Amino acids: CASSWIPGQPQHF. V and J are TRBV5-1 and TRBJ1-5; D possibly corresponds to TRBD1 (5 bases). V lost 3 bases, J lost 7 bases, and 11 bases lay in between. Germline CDR1 reads SGHRS; CDR2 reads YFSETQ. CDR3 size: 13 residues.